This T cell receptor beta chain was sequenced for a study of T cell changes during pregnancy in multiple sclerosis. The germline V gene encodes CDR1 MDHEN and CDR2 SYDVKM. The CDR3 runs 14 residues. Unmatched junction bases numbered 4, after V lost 2 bases and J lost 5 bases. Only in-frame clones appear in the TCRdb table, and some are missing; sequencing was by immunoSEQ multiplex PCR. The table lists 85,000 to 100,000 clones, approximately 92% of them singletons. The chain joins TRBV28 to TRBJ2-5, with 8 bases aligning to TRBD1. The receptor was derived from a female donor with multiple sclerosis, enrolled in a pregnancy study. Material: peripheral blood, obtained in the first trimester of pregnancy. The CDR3 loop is CASSLRTGLETQYF. The CDR3 coding sequence is TGTGCCAGCAGTTTAAGGACAGGGCTGGAGACCCAGTACTTC. The full variable domain, with the rest looked up from reference TRBV28 and TRBJ2-5, is DVKVTQSSRYLVKRTGEKVFLECVQDMDHENMFWYRQDPGLGLRLIYFSYDVKMKEKGDIPEGYSVSREKKERFSLILESASTNQTSMYLCASSLRTGLETQYFGPGTRLLVL.